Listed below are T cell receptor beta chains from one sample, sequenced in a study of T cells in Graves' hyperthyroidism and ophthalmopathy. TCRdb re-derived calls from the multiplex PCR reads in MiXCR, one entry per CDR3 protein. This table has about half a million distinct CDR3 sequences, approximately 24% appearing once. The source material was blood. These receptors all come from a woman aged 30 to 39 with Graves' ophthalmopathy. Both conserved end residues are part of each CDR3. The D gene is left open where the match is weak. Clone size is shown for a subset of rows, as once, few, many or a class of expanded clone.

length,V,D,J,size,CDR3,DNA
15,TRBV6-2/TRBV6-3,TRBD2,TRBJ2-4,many,CASGPSGGAGNIQYF,TGTGCCAGCGGCCCGAGCGGGGGGGCCGGGAACATTCAGTACTTC
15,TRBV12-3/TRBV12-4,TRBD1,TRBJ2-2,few,CAYGPRQGGSGELFF,TGTGCCTATGGGCCGCGACAGGGCGGATCCGGGGAGCTGTTTTTT
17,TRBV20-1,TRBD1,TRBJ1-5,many,CSASFVGGGSSNQPQHF,TGCAGTGCTAGTTTTGTAGGGGGCGGTAGTAGCAATCAGCCCCAGCATTTT
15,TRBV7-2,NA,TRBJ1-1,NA,CASSFVGPPNTEAFF,TGTGCCAGCAGCTTCGTGGGACCGCCGAACACTGAAGCTTTCTTT
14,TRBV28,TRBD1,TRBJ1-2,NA,CASSLTNRGWGYTF,TGTGCCAGTAGTTTAACCAACAGGGGTTGGGGCTACACCTTC
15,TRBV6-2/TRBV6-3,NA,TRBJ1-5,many,CASREPTDGNQPQHF,TGTGCCAGCAGAGAACCGACCGATGGCAATCAGCCCCAGCATTTT
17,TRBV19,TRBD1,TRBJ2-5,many,CASSIFGDRGRRETQYF,TGTGCCAGTAGTATATTCGGGGACAGGGGGCGGCGAGAGACCCAGTACTTC
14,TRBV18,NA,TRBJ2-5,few,CVSSPPSSPETQYF,TGTGTCAGCTCACCACCGAGTTCCCCAGAGACCCAGTACTTC
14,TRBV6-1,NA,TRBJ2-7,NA,CASYGTSHSYEQYF,TGTGCCAGCTACGGGACATCCCACTCCTACGAGCAGTACTTC
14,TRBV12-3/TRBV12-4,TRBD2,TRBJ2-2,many,CASSSGGITGELFF,TGTGCCAGCTCTAGCGGGGGCATCACCGGGGAGCTGTTTTTT
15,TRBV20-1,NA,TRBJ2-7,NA,CSARGRWAMVVEQYF,TGCAGTGCTAGGGGCCGCTGGGCGATGGTGGTCGAGCAGTACTTC
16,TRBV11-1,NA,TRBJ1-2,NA,CASSRTRRTRAHGYTF,TGTGCCAGCAGCAGGACCCGCCGGACAAGGGCACATGGCTACACCTTC
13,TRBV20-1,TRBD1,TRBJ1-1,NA,CSASGDSLSEAFF,TGCAGTGCTAGTGGGGACAGTTTGTCTGAAGCTTTCTTT
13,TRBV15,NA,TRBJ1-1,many,CATSRDMGTEAFF,TGTGCCACCAGCAGAGATATGGGGACTGAAGCTTTCTTT
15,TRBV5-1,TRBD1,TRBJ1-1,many,CASSRTGSENTEAFF,TGCGCCAGCAGCCGGACAGGGAGCGAGAACACTGAAGCTTTCTTT
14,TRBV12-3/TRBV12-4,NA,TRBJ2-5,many,CASSFGMGEETQYF,TGTGCCAGCAGTTTTGGTATGGGGGAAGAGACCCAGTACTTC
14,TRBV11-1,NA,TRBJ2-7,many,CASSLEGRGYEQYF,TGTGCCAGCAGCTTAGAAGGGCGCGGCTACGAGCAGTACTTC
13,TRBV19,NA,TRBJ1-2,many,CASTRTVSYGYTF,TGTGCCAGTACCCGAACAGTCTCCTATGGCTACACCTTC
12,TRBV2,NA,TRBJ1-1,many,CASSQSNTEAFF,TGTGCCAGCAGTCAATCGAACACTGAAGCTTTCTTT
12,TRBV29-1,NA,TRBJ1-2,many,CSVVGLAPGYTF,TGCAGCGTTGTCGGACTTGCCCCTGGCTACACCTTC
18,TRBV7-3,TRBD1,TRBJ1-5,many,CASSLVYRGYGSNQPQHF,TGTGCCAGCAGCTTAGTGTACAGGGGGTATGGGAGCAATCAGCCCCAGCATTTT
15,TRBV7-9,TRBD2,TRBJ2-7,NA,CASSLISGGRDEQYF,TGTGCCAGCAGCTTAATTAGCGGGGGGCGCGACGAGCAGTACTTC
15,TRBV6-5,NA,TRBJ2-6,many,CASTPREAGANVLTF,TGTGCCAGCACCCCTCGTGAAGCCGGGGCCAACGTCCTGACTTTC
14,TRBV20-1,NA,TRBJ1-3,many,CSAKTPLGGNTIYF,TGCAGTGCTAAAACACCCCTGGGAGGAAACACCATATATTTT
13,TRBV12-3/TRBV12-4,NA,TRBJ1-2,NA,CASSPGFNYGYTF,TGTGCCAGCAGCCCAGGGTTTAACTATGGCTACACCTTC
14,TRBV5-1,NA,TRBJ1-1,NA,CASSLAEENTEAFF,TGCGCCAGCAGCTTGGCAGAGGAGAACACTGAAGCTTTCTTT
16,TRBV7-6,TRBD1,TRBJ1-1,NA,CASSRHLEGARTEAFF,TGTGCCAGCAGCCGACATTTAGAGGGGGCTCGCACTGAAGCTTTCTTT
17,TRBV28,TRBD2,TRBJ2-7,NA,CASSLDWGLEASYEQYF,TGTGCCAGCAGTTTAGATTGGGGACTAGAGGCTTCCTACGAGCAGTACTTC
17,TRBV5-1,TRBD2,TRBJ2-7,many,CASTPFVTSGAGDEQYF,TGCGCCAGCACGCCGTTTGTGACTAGCGGGGCGGGGGACGAGCAGTACTTC
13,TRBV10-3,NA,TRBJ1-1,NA,CGASGELNTEACF,TGTGGGGCTTCGGGGGAGTTGAACACTGAAGCTTGCTTT
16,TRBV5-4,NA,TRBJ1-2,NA,CASSLPVTGTNYGYTF,TGTGCCAGCAGCCTACCGGTAACCGGGACGAACTATGGCTACACCTTC
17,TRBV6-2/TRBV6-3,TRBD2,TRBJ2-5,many,CASSYPLGGGATETQYF,TGTGCCAGCAGTTACCCGCTCGGCGGGGGGGCCACTGAGACCCAGTACTTC
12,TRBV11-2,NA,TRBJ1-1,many,CASSLIQREAFF,TGTGCCAGCAGCTTAATACAGAGGGAAGCTTTCTTT
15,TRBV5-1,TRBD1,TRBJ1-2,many,CASSLVDRVVYGYTF,TGCGCCAGCAGCTTGGTGGACAGGGTTGTGTATGGCTACACCTTC
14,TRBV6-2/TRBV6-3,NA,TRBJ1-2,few,CASSFVRGGYGYTF,TGTGCCAGCAGTTTCGTCAGGGGTGGATATGGCTACACCTTC
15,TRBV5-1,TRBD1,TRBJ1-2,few,CASSSTTGGSGGYTF,TGCGCCAGCAGCTCCACGACAGGGGGGTCGGGTGGCTACACCTTC
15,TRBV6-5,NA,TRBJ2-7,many,CASSRSSGQFHEQYF,TGTGCCAGCAGCAGAAGTTCGGGCCAGTTCCACGAGCAGTACTTC
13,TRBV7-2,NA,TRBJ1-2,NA,CASSRPTNYGYTF,TGCGCCAGCAGTAGACCCACGAACTATGGCTACACCTTC
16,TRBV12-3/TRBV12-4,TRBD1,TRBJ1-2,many,CASSLSWDRGGYGYTF,TGTGCCAGCAGTTTATCCTGGGACAGGGGTGGCTATGGCTACACCTTC
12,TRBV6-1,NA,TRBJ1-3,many,CASSEQGNTIYF,TGTGCCAGCAGTGAACAAGGAAACACCATATATTTT
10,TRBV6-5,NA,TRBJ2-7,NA,CASAIYEQYF,TGTGCCAGTGCTATTTACGAGCAGTACTTC
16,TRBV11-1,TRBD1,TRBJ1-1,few,CASSLVPTGTGGGAFF,TGTGCCAGCAGCTTAGTCCCCACCGGGACAGGGGGCGGGGCTTTCTTT
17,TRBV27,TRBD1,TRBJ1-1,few,CASSLRDRVGPNTEAFF,TGTGCCAGCAGTTTGAGGGACAGGGTGGGTCCGAACACTGAAGCTTTCTTT
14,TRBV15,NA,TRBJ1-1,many,CATSRDSPNTEASF,TGTGCCACCAGCAGAGATTCTCCGAACACTGAAGCTTCCTTT
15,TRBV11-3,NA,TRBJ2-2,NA,CASSLPGHGAGELFF,TGTGCCAGCAGCCTCCCGGGACACGGGGCCGGGGAGCTGTTTTTT
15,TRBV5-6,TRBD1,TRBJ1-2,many,CASSRGTGIPPGYTF,TGTGCCAGCAGCCGAGGGACAGGCATACCCCCCGGCTACACCTTC
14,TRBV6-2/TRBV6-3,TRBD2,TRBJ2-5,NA,CASSPSGAKETQYF,TGTGCCAGCAGTCCCAGCGGGGCAAAAGAGACCCAGTACTTC